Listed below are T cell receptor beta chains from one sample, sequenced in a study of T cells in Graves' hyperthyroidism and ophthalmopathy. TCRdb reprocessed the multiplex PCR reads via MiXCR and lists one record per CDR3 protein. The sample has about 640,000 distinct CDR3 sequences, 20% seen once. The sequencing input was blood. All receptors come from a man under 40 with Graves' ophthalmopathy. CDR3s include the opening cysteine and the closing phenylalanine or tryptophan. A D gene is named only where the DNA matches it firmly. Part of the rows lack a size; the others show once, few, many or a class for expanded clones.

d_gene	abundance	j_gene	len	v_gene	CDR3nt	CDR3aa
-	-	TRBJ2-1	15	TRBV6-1	TGTGCCAGCAGTGTCGACTTCAGCTCCTACAATGAGCAGTTCTTC	CASSVDFSSYNEQFF
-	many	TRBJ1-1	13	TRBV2	TGTGCCAGCAGTCAGGAAACGAACACTGAAGCTTTCTTT	CASSQETNTEAFF
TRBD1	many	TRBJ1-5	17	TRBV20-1	TGCAGTGCTATAGACCCTACAGGGGTAACCGGCAATCAGCCCCAGCATTTT	CSAIDPTGVTGNQPQHF
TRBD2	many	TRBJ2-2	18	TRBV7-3	TGTGCCAGCAGCTTCGGGACGCTAGCGGGAGCGTACACCGGGGAGCTGTTTTTT	CASSFGTLAGAYTGELFF
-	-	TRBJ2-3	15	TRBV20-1	TGCAGTGCTAGAGCTACCCTAGCGCACACAGATACGCAGTATTTT	CSARATLAHTDTQYF
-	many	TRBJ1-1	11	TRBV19	TGTGCCAGTACGGGTCGCGATGAAGCTTTCTTT	CASTGRDEAFF
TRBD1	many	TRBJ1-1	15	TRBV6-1	TGTGCCAGCAGAAACAGGGGACAGGCGTGGACTGAAGCTTTCTTT	CASRNRGQAWTEAFF
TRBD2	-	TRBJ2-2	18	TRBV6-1	TGTGCCAGCAGTGCCAACCACACCGGGACTAGTAACACCGGGGAGCTGTTTTTT	CASSANHTGTSNTGELFF
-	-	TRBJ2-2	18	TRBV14	TGTGCCAGCAGCTTTGCTAACGCCGGGTCACCCCGCGCCGGGGAGCTGTTTTTT	CASSFANAGSPRAGELFF
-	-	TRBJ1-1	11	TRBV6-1	TGTGCCAGCAGATGGGACACTGAAGCTTTCTTT	CASRWDTEAFF
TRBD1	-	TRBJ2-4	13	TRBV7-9	TGTGCCAGCAGCTCCCGGGACAGGGATATTCAGTACTTC	CASSSRDRDIQYF
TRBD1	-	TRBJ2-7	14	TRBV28	TGTGCCAGCAGTAAAGGACAGGGGTGGTGGGAGCAGTACTTC	CASSKGQGWWEQYF
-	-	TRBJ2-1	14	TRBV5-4	TGTGCCAGCAGCTTGCGGACCCGAGACAATGAGCAGTTCTTC	CASSLRTRDNEQFF
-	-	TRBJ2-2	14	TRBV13	TGTGCCAGTAGACTCGAAGGGGGCACCGGGGAGCTGTTTTTT	CASRLEGGTGELFF
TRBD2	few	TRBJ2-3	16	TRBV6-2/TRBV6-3	TGTGCCAGCAGTTCCATGGGACTAGCGGCTATAGATACGCAGTATTTT	CASSSMGLAAIDTQYF
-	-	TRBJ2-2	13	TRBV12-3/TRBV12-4	TGTGCCACCATACAGGGAGATGCCGGGGAGCTGTTTTTT	CATIQGDAGELFF
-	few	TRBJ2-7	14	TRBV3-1	TGTGCCAGCAGCCAAGAGGAAACCTCCACTGAGCAGTACTTC	CASSQEETSTEQYF
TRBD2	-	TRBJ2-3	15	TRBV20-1	TGCAGTGCTAGAGTACCGGCGGGAGGCACAGATACGCAGTATTTT	CSARVPAGGTDTQYF
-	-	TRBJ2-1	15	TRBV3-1	TGTGCCAGCAGCCAAGATGGGACTCCCAACAATGAGCAGTTCTTC	CASSQDGTPNNEQFF
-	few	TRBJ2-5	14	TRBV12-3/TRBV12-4	TGTGCCAGCAGTTTGGAATTTCGGGAAGAGACCCAGTACTTC	CASSLEFREETQYF
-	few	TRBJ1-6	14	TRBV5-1	TGCGCCAGCAGCTTGGGCAGGGAAGGAGGACCCCTCCACTTT	CASSLGREGGPLHF
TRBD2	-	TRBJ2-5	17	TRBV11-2	TGTGCCAGCAGCTTAGATTTCCTAGCGGGGAGCCAAGAGACCCAGTACTTC	CASSLDFLAGSQETQYF
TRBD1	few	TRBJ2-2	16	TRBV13	TGTGCCAGCAGCGGACGACAGGGGATGAGCACCGGGGAGCTGTTTTTT	CASSGRQGMSTGELFF
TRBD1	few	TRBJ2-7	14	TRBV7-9	TGTGCCAGCAGCGCCGGAACAGGGGGCTTCGAGCAGTACTTC	CASSAGTGGFEQYF
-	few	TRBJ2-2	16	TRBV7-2	TGTGCCAGCTTCACTGGCGGGACGGGGAACACCGGGGAGCTGTTTTTT	CASFTGGTGNTGELFF
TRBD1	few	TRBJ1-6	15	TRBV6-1	TGTGCCAGCAGTGCCGAACAGGGGGTAAATTCACCCCTCCACTTT	CASSAEQGVNSPLHF
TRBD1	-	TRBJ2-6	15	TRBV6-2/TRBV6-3	TGTGCCAGCAGGACAGGGCGGGCAGGGGCCAACGTCCTGACTTTC	CASRTGRAGANVLTF
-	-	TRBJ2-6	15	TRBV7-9	TGTGCCAGCAGCTCCTCAGGCCATGGGGCCAACGTCCTGACTTTC	CASSSSGHGANVLTF
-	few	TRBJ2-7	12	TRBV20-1	TGCAGTGCTAGTACCGGGGGCCACGAGCAGTACTTC	CSASTGGHEQYF
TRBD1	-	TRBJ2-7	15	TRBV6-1	TGTGCCAGCAGCCCCACCGGGACAGGGTCTCGAGAGCAGTACTTC	CASSPTGTGSREQYF
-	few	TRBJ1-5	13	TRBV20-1	TGCAGTGCTATCCACGGGACCAATCAGCCCCAGCATTTT	CSAIHGTNQPQHF
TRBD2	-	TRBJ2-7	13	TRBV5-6	TGTGCCAGCAGCTTAGGGACTAGTCTCGAGCAGTACTTC	CASSLGTSLEQYF
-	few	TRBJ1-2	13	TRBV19	TGTGCCAGTAGCCTACAGGGAGAAGGCGGCTACACCTTC	CASSLQGEGGYTF
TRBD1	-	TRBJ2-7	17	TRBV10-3	TGTGCCATCAGTGATTTCCCCGGGGAAACAGGGGAAAACGAGCAGTACTTC	CAISDFPGETGENEQYF
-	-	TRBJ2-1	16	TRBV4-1	TGCGCCAGCAGCCAAGAGTGGCAGGGGCCAAGGAATGAGCAGTTCTTC	CASSQEWQGPRNEQFF
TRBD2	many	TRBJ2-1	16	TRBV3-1	TGTGCCAGCAGCCTCCTAGCGGTAAGCTCCTACAATGAGCAGTTCTTC	CASSLLAVSSYNEQFF
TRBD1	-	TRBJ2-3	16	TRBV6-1	TGTGCCAGCAGTGAAATAGGGACAGGGAGCACAGATACGCAGTATTTT	CASSEIGTGSTDTQYF
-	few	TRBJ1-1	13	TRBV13	TGTGCCAGCAGCCCTAAGGGGGGCATGGGAGCTTTCTTT	CASSPKGGMGAFF
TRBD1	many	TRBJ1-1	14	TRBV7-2	TGTGCCAGCAGCCCTCAGACAGGGGACACTGAAGCTTTCTTT	CASSPQTGDTEAFF
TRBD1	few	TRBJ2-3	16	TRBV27	TGTGCCAGCAGTTTAGGGTGGGCAGGGGGCGGAGATACGCAGTATTTT	CASSLGWAGGGDTQYF